This T cell receptor (beta chain) was obtained from a study of shared clonotypes between healthy human individuals. Between the trimmed V and J ends, which lost 3 bases and 0 bases, there was a span of 12 bases. Germline CDR1 LGHNA, CDR2 YNFKEQ. CDR3 length: 16 residues. Terminally differentiated effector memory CD45RA+ cells were left out of the naive CD8 fraction, which was CD45RO-negative and positively selected for CCR7. Method: immunoSEQ multiplex PCR; TCRdb's copy keeps in-frame clones and lacks some. Of about 2,100,000 clones detected, 85% to 95% appear once; the ten largest clones hold more than 1.5%. This clone was seen once.

Sequenced material: naive CD8+ T cells from PBMCs. The clonotype comes from a man aged 18-30 years in good health. Some clones in this sample may be carry-over from other donors' samples. V and J are TRBV4-2 and TRBJ1-3; weak D call: TRBD1 (5 bases). CDR3 region: CASSQVREDSGNTIYF. The CDR3 DNA follows: TGTGCCAGCAGCCAGGTCAGGGAGGACTCTGGAAACACCATATATTTT.